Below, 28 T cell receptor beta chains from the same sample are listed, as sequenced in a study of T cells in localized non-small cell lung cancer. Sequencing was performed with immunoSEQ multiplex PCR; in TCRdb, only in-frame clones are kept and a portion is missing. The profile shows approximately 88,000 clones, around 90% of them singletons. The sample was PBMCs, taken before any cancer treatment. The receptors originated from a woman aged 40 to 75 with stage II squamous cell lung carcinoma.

CDR3 nucleotide sequence: TGTGCCAGCAGTTTATGGGCAGGGGCGAGCTCTGGAAACACCATATATTTT. Translating gives CASSLWAGASSGNTIYF. The chain recombines TRBV28 with TRBJ1-3; tentative D call: TRBD1 (6 bases). This CDR3 is 17 amino acids long. Germline lookup yields CDR1 MDHEN and CDR2 SYDVKM. V was shortened by 0 bases and J by 0 bases, with 12 bases between the two germline ends.

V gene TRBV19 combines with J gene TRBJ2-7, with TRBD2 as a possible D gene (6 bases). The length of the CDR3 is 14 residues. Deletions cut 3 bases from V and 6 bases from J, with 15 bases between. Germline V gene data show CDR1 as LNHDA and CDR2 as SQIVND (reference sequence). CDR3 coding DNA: TGTGCCAGTAGTATCACGGAGGGACTTTTCGAGCAGTACTTC. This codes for CASSITEGLFEQYF.

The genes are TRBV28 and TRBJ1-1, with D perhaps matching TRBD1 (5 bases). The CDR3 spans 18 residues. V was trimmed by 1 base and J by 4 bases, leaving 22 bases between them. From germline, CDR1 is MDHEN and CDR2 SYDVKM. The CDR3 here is CASSLFYTGTRQRTEAFF. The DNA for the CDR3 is TGTGCCAGCAGTTTATTTTATACCGGAACCCGACAGCGCACTGAAGCTTTCTTT.

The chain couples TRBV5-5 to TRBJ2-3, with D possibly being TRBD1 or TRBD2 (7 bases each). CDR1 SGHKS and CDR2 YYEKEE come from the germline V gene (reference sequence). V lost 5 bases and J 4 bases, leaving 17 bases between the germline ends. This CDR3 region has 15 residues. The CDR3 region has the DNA TGTGCCAGCAGGAGGGAGGGGGCGCAGGCAGATACGCAGTATTTT. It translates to CASRREGAQADTQYF.

The CDR3 DNA is TGTGCCAGTAGTATGGCTAGTAGGGATACGCAGTATTTT. This gives the protein CASSMASRDTQYF. The J gene is TRBJ2-3, the V gene TRBV19; no definite D call. The germline V gene has CDR1 LNHDA and CDR2 SQIVND (reference sequence). The CDR3 consists of 13 residues. V lost 3 bases, J lost 6 bases, and 10 bases lay in between.

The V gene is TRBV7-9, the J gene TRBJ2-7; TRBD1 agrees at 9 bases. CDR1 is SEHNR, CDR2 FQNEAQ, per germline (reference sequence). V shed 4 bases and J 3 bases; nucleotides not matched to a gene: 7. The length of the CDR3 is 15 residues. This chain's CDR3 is CASSSRDRASYEQYF. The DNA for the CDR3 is TGTGCCAGCAGCTCCCGGGACAGGGCGAGCTACGAGCAGTACTTC.

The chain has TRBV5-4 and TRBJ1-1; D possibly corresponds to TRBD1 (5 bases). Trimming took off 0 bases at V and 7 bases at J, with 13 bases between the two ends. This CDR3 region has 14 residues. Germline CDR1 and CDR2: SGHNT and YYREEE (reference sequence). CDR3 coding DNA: TGTGCCAGCAGCTTGGAAGGGGCCTTTGGTGAAGCTTTCTTT. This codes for CASSLEGAFGEAFF. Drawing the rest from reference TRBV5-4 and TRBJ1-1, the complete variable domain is ETGVTQSPTHLIKTRGQQVTLRCSSQSGHNTVSWYQQALGQGPQFIFQYYREEENGRGNFPPRFSGLQFPNYSSELNVNALELDDSALYLCASSLEGAFGEAFFGQGTRLTVV.

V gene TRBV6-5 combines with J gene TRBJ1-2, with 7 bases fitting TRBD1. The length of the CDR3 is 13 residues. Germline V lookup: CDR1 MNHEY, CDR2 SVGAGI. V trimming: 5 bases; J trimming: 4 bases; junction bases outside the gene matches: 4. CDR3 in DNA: TGTGCCAGCAGTACCGGGACAGCCTATGGCTACACCTTC. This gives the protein CASSTGTAYGYTF.

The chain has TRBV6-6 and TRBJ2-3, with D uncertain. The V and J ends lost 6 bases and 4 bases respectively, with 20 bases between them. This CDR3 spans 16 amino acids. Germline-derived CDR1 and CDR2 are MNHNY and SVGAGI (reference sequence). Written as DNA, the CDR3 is TGTGCCAGCAGGGACCGTGGCACCGGCACAGCAGATACGCAGTATTTT. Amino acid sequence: CASRDRGTGTADTQYF.

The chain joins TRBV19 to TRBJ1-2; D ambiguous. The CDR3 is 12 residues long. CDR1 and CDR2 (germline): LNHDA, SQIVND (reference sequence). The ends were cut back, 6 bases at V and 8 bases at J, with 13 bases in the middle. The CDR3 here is CASSSVARGYTF. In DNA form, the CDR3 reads TGTGCCAGTAGCTCAGTAGCGCGGGGCTACACCTTC.

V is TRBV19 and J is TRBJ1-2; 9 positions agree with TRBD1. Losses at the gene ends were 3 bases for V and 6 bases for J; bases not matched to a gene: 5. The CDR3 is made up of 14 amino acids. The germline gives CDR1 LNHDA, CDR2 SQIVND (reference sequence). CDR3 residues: CASSIRTGVDGYTF. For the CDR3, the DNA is TGTGCCAGTAGTATCCGGACAGGGGTCGATGGCTACACCTTC.

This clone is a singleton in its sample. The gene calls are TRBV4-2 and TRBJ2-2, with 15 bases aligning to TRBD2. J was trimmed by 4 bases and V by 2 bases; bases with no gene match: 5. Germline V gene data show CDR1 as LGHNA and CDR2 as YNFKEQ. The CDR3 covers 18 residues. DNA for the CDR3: TGTGCCAGCAGCCAATGGACTAGCGGGGGGGTAGGCACCGGGGAGCTGTTTTTT. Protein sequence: CASSQWTSGGVGTGELFF.

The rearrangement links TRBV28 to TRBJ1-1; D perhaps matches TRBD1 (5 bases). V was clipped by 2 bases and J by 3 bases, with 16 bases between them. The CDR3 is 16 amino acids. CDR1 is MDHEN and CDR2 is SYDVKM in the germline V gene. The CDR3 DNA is TGTGCCAGCAGTTTACGACAGTTCCGGGCGGACACTGAAGCTTTCTTT. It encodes CASSLRQFRADTEAFF. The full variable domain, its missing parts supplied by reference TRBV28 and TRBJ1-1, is DVKVTQSSRYLVKRTGEKVFLECVQDMDHENMFWYRQDPGLGLRLIYFSYDVKMKEKGDIPEGYSVSREKKERFSLILESASTNQTSMYLCASSLRQFRADTEAFFGQGTRLTVV.

DNA of the CDR3: TGTGCCAGCAGCTTACTGGCGCTCCCCTACGGGGAGCTGTTTTTT. Its translation: CASSLLALPYGELFF. The rearrangement links TRBV7-8 to TRBJ2-2; D is unresolved. Germline V gene data show CDR1 as SGHVS and CDR2 as FQNEAQ. Trimming stripped 2 bases from V and 7 bases from J, with 14 bases between. This CDR3 has 15 residues.

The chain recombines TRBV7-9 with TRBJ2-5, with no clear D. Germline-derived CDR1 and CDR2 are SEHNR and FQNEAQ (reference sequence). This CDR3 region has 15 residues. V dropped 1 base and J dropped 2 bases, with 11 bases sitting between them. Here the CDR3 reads CASSLETGRQETQYF. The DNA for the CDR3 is TGTGCCAGCAGCTTAGAAACGGGTCGGCAAGAGACCCAGTACTTC. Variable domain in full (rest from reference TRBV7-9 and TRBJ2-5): DTGVSQNPRHKITKRGQNVTFRCDPISEHNRLYWYRQTLGQGPEFLTYFQNEAQLEKSRLLSDRFSAERPKGSFSTLEIQRTEQGDSAMYLCASSLETGRQETQYFGPGTRLLVL.

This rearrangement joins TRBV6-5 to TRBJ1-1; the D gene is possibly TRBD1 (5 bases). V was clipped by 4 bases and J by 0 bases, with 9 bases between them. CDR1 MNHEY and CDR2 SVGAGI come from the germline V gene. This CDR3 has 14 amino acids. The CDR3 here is CASSFGGVNTEAFF. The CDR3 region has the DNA TGTGCCAGCAGTTTTGGGGGAGTGAACACTGAAGCTTTCTTT.

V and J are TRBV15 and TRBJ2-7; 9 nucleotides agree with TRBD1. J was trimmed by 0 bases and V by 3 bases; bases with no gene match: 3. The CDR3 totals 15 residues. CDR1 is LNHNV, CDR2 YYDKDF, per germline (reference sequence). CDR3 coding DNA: TGTGCCACCAGCAGCGGGACAGGGTTCTCCTACGAGCAGTACTTC. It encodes CATSSGTGFSYEQYF. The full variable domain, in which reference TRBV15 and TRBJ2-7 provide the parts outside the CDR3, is DAMVIQNPRYQVTQFGKPVTLSCSQTLNHNVMYWYQQKSSQAPKLLFHYYDKDFNNEADTPDNFQSRRPNTSFCFLDIRSPGLGDTAMYLCATSSGTGFSYEQYFGPGTRLTVT.

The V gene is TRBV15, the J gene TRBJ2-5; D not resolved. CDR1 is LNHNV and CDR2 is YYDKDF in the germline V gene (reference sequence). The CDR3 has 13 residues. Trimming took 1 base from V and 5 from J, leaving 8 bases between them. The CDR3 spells CATSRVPGETQYF. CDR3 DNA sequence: TGTGCCACCAGCAGAGTCCCCGGGGAGACCCAGTACTTC.

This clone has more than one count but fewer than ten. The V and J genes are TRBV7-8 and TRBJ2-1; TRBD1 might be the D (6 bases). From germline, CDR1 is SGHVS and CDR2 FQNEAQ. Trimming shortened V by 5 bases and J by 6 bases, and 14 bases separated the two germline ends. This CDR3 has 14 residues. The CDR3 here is CASSPGQFPNEQFF. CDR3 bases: TGTGCCAGCAGCCCCGGACAGTTCCCCAATGAGCAGTTCTTC.

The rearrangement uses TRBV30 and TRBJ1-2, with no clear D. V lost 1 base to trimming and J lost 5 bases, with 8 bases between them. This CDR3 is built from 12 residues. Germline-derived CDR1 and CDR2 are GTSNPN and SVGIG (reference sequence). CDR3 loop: CAWSGGRYGYTF. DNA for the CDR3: TGTGCCTGGAGTGGGGGTCGGTATGGCTACACCTTC.

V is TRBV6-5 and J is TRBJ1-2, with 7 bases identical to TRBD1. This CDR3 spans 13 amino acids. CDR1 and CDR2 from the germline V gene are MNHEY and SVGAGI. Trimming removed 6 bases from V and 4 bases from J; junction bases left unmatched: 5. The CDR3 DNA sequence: TGTGCCAGCAGCCCGGACAGGAGCTATGGCTACACCTTC. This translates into CASSPDRSYGYTF.

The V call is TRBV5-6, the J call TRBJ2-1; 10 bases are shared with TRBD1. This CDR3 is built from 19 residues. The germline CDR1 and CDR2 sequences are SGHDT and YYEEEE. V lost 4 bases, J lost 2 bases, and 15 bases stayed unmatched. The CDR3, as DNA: TGTGCCAGCAGCCCCCAAGGGACAGGGGTAGTTAGAGCCTACAATGAGCAGTTCTTC. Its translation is CASSPQGTGVVRAYNEQFF.

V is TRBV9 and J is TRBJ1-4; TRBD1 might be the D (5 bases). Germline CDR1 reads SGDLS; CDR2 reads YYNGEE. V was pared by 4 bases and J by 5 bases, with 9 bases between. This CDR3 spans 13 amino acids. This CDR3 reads CASSQGWNEKLFF. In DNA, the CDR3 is TGTGCCAGCAGCCAGGGTTGGAATGAAAAACTGTTTTTT.

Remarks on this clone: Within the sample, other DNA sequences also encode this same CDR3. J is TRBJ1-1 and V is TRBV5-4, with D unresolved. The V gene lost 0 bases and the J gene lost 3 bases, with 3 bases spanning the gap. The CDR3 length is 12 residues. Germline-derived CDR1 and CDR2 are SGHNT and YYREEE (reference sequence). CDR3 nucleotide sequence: TGTGCCAGCAGCTTGGCGGACACTGAAGCTTTCTTT. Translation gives CASSLADTEAFF.

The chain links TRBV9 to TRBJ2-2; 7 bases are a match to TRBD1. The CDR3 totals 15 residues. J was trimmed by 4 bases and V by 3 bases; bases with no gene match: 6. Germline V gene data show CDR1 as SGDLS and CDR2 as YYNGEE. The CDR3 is CASSGLTGPTGELFF. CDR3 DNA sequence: TGTGCCAGCAGCGGGTTGACAGGGCCCACCGGGGAGCTGTTTTTT.

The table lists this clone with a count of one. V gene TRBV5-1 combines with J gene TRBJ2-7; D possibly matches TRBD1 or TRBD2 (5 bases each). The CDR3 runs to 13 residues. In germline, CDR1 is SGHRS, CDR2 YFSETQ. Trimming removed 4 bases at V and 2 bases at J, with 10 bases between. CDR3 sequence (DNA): TGCGCCAGCAGCCGGGACGGAGCCTACGAGCAGTACTTC. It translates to CASSRDGAYEQYF. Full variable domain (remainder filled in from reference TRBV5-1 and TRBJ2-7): KAGVTQTPRYLIKTRGQQVTLSCSPISGHRSVSWYQQTPGQGLQFLFEYFSETQRNKGNFPGRFSGRQFSNSRSEMNVSTLELGDSALYLCASSRDGAYEQYFGPGTRLTVT.

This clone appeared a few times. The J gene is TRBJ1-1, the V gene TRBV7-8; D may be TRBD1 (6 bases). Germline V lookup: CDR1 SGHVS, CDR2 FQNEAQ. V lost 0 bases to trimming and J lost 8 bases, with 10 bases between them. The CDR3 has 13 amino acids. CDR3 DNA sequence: TGTGCCAGCAGCTTAGCGAGGACAGTAGAAGCTTTCTTT. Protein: CASSLARTVEAFF.

CDR3 in amino acids: CASSQEARRTEAFF. CDR3 DNA: TGTGCCAGCAGCCAAGAGGCCAGGAGGACTGAAGCTTTCTTT. The chain uses TRBV4-2 and TRBJ1-1; D remains unclear. This CDR3 has 14 amino acids. CDR1 and CDR2 (germline): LGHNA, YNFKEQ. V shed 0 bases and J shed 5 bases, with 10 bases lying between them.